The 26 T cell receptor beta chains listed next were all sequenced from one sample in a study of cytomegalovirus exposure and HLA in healthy donors. The method was immunoSEQ multiplex PCR; TCRdb's version includes in-frame clones alone and lacks a portion of them. The sample consists of more than 250,000 clones, roughly 88% of them appearing once. The sequenced sample was PBMCs. These receptors all stem from a woman aged 25 to 39 in good health and CMV-seronegative.

Comments on this clone: Relative to the germline gene, one junction end is altered; a read error may explain this. The chain is built from TRBV7-2 and TRBJ2-1, with 7 bases lining up with TRBD2. The CDR3 is 13 residues long. Germline lookup yields CDR1 SGHTA and CDR2 FQGNSA. The DNA of the CDR3 is TGTGCCAGCAGCGCCAAACCAGGCGGGAGTTGGGTCTTC. Its translation: CASSAKPGGSWVF.

The rearrangement links TRBV4-1 to TRBJ1-4; D ambiguous. There are 14 residues in the CDR3. Germline V gene lookup returns CDR1 MGHRA and CDR2 YSYEKL. V was shortened by 4 bases and J by 8 bases, with 14 bases between the two germline ends. The CDR3 DNA follows: TGCGCCAGCAGCCCCCTCCCGGGAAGAGAAAAACTGTTTTTT. Its translation: CASSPLPGREKLFF.

This clone was seen just once. This sequence joins TRBV7-6 and TRBJ1-1; no definite D call. The V end was cut by 2 bases, the J end by 2 bases, with 6 bases between. Germline loops: CDR1 SGHVS, CDR2 FNYEAQ. The CDR3 sequence is 13 residues long. In nucleotides, the CDR3 is TGTGCCAGCAGCTTAAACAGAAACACTGAAGCTTTCTTT. This translates into CASSLNRNTEAFF.

This chain uses TRBV30 with TRBJ2-2; possibly TRBD2 for D (5 bases). Trimming removed 4 bases at V and 4 bases at J, with 16 bases between. The CDR3 runs to 15 residues. CDR1 is GTSNPN and CDR2 is SVGIG in the germline V gene (reference sequence). In nucleotides, the CDR3 is TGTGCCTGGACCGCAGGCCCCCTAGCCACCGGGGAGCTGTTTTTT. Translating gives CAWTAGPLATGELFF.

This chain uses TRBV9 with TRBJ2-2; weak D call: TRBD2 (5 bases). The V end was cut by 4 bases, the J end by 0 bases, with 13 bases between. Germline loops: CDR1 SGDLS, CDR2 YYNGEE. This CDR3 spans 16 amino acids. CDR3 DNA: TGTGCCAGCAGCCCCCGGGGAGCAGCGAACACCGGGGAGCTGTTTTTT. Translated, it gives CASSPRGAANTGELFF.

The chain uses TRBV28 and TRBJ2-7; 9 nucleotides align to TRBD1. Germline-derived CDR1 and CDR2 are MDHEN and SYDVKM. This CDR3 is built from 13 residues. V shed 5 bases, J shed 7 bases, and the junction held 6 bases outside the gene matches. In nucleotides, the CDR3 is TGTGCCAGCAGTACCGGACAGGGGAGAGAGCAGTACTTC. Its protein is CASSTGQGREQYF.

V usage is TRBV4-2 and J usage is TRBJ2-5; D is unresolved. The CDR3 covers 12 residues. Trimming pared 2 bases from V and 1 base from J, leaving 2 bases between. Germline assignment: CDR1 LGHNA and CDR2 YNFKEQ. The CDR3 loop is CASSQTQETQYF. CDR3 bases: TGTGCCAGCAGCCAAACCCAAGAGACCCAGTACTTC.

This chain joins TRBV4-1 and TRBJ1-2; no clear D gene. The CDR3 is 13 residues long. V was pared by 0 bases and J by 4 bases, with 6 bases between. CDR1 MGHRA and CDR2 YSYEKL come from the germline V gene. In nucleotides, the CDR3 is TGCGCCAGCAGCCAAGATGAGGGCTATGGCTACACCTTC. Amino acids: CASSQDEGYGYTF.

The chain joins TRBV19 to TRBJ2-7, with 7 bases fitting TRBD2. J was trimmed by 4 bases and V by 3 bases; bases with no gene match: 9. CDR1 and CDR2 from the germline V gene are LNHDA and SQIVND (reference sequence). The CDR3 runs to 15 residues. CDR3 sequence (DNA): TGTGCCAGTAGTATGGGATCGGGAGGACCTTACGAGCAGTACTTC. Protein product: CASSMGSGGPYEQYF.

The chain is built from TRBV4-1 and TRBJ1-1; 7 bases align to TRBD1. CDR1 is MGHRA, CDR2 YSYEKL, per germline. The CDR3 contains 16 residues. The V gene end was trimmed by 2 bases and the J gene end by 0 bases; junction bases not matched to a gene: 6. The CDR3 loop is CASSQQGQTMNTEAFF. Here the CDR3 DNA reads TGCGCCAGCAGCCAACAGGGACAGACCATGAACACTGAAGCTTTCTTT.

The chain has TRBV4-3 and TRBJ1-2, with TRBD1 matching 9 bases. This CDR3 contains 15 residues. CDR1 and CDR2 from the germline V gene are LGHNA and YSLEER. V shed 1 base, J shed 4 bases, and the junction held 4 bases outside the gene matches. The CDR3 coding sequence is TGCGCCAGCAGCCAAGCCCGGGGACAGGGCTATGGCTACACCTTC. Amino acid sequence: CASSQARGQGYGYTF.

This clone was detected a few times. The chain has TRBV6-5 and TRBJ2-7, with TRBD1 identical over 7 bases. The J segment lost 4 bases and the V segment lost 6 bases, leaving 6 bases of the junction unmatched. Looked up from germline, CDR1 is MNHEY and CDR2 is SVGAGI. The CDR3 is 13 residues long. The chain's CDR3 is CASRTGTAYEQYF. In DNA, the CDR3 is TGTGCCAGCAGAACCGGGACAGCTTACGAGCAGTACTTC.

The rearrangement uses TRBV15 and TRBJ1-5, with a weak D call TRBD1 (5 bases). The ends were cut back, 8 bases at V and 7 bases at J, with 12 bases in the middle. Germline CDR1 reads LNHNV; CDR2 reads YYDKDF (reference sequence). The length of the CDR3 is 12 residues. CDR3 sequence: CATATGSQPQHF. The CDR3 DNA follows: TGTGCCACCGCAACAGGTTCACAGCCCCAGCATTTT.

The chain recombines TRBV28 with TRBJ2-4; D possibly corresponds to TRBD1 (6 bases). Between the trimmed V and J ends, which lost 2 bases and 4 bases, there was a span of 12 bases. The CDR3 is 15 amino acids. Per germline, CDR1 MDHEN and CDR2 SYDVKM. DNA of the CDR3: TGTGCCAGCAGTTTACCTGGGACAATTAAAAACATTCAGTACTTC. Translating gives CASSLPGTIKNIQYF.

This sequence joins TRBV7-2 and TRBJ2-7; no reliable D call. CDR3 length equals 14 residues. The ends were cut back, 1 base at V and 2 bases at J, with 9 bases in the middle. Per germline, CDR1 SGHTA and CDR2 FQGNSA. The CDR3 region is CASSLGANTYEQYF. CDR3 sequence (DNA): TGTGCCAGCAGCTTAGGGGCGAACACCTACGAGCAGTACTTC.

V and J are TRBV29-1 and TRBJ2-1; D is uncertain. V was trimmed by 5 bases and J by 8 bases, leaving 10 bases between them. This CDR3 is 11 amino acids long. Per germline, CDR1 SQVTM and CDR2 ANQGSEA. DNA of the CDR3: TGCAGCGTTAGGACGTACGATGAGCAGTTCTTC. Protein sequence: CSVRTYDEQFF.

This chain links TRBV7-9 with TRBJ2-3; 9 bases map to TRBD1. Per germline, CDR1 SEHNR and CDR2 FQNEAQ (reference sequence). This CDR3 contains 16 residues. V gave up 6 bases and J gave up 3 bases; unmatched junction bases: 10. The CDR3 here is CASRVRGTGLTDTQYF. Written as DNA, the CDR3 is TGTGCCAGCAGAGTTCGCGGGACAGGGCTGACAGATACGCAGTATTTT.

This clone has a single count. The chain carries TRBV19 and TRBJ2-3, with 7 bases lining up with TRBD2. The CDR3 spans 16 residues. The germline CDR1 and CDR2 sequences are LNHDA and SQIVND (reference sequence). With V trimmed by 3 bases and J by 4 bases, 10 bases remained unmatched. The CDR3 region is CASSMVAGTTADTQYF. The CDR3 DNA is TGTGCCAGTAGTATGGTAGCCGGGACTACCGCAGATACGCAGTATTTT. Full variable domain (outside the CDR3, taken from reference TRBV19 and TRBJ2-3): DGGITQSPKYLFRKEGQNVTLSCEQNLNHDAMYWYRQDPGQGLRLIYYSQIVNDFQKGDIAEGYSVSREKKESFPLTVTSAQKNPTAFYLCASSMVAGTTADTQYFGPGTRLTVL.

The rearrangement links TRBV11-3 to TRBJ2-7; 10 bases map to TRBD1. J was trimmed by 2 bases and V by 4 bases; bases with no gene match: 11. The CDR3 sequence is 17 residues long. CDR1 is SGHNT, CDR2 YENEEA, per germline. CDR3 nucleotides: TGTGCCAGCAGCTCCCCACTCGACAGGGGGCTACCCTACGAGCAGTACTTC. This gives the protein CASSSPLDRGLPYEQYF.

V gene TRBV27 combines with J gene TRBJ2-3, with D possibly matching TRBD2 (6 bases). Trimming shortened V by 5 bases and J by 2 bases, and 17 bases separated the two germline ends. Germline V gene sequence: CDR1 MNHEY, CDR2 SMNVEV (reference sequence). The CDR3 contains 16 residues. For the CDR3, the DNA is TGTGCCAGCAGTCTACTAGGAGGAGGGTTCACAGATACGCAGTATTTT. It codes for CASSLLGGGFTDTQYF.

Only a few counts were recorded for this clone. V gene TRBV11-2 combines with J gene TRBJ2-2, with D possibly TRBD1 on 6 matching bases. Deletions cut 6 bases from V and 5 bases from J, with 13 bases between. The germline gives CDR1 SGHAT, CDR2 FQNNGV. This CDR3 contains 14 residues. This CDR3 reads CASRLTGWTGELFF. The CDR3 DNA is TGTGCCAGCAGACTAACAGGGTGGACCGGGGAGCTGTTTTTT.

This sequence joins TRBV7-9 and TRBJ1-4; unclear D gene. From germline, CDR1 is SEHNR and CDR2 FQNEAQ (reference sequence). Trimming cost V 4 bases and J 4 bases, with 13 bases left between them. This CDR3 spans 15 amino acids. The CDR3 bases are TGTGCCAGCAGCTCGCGGGGTGTACTTAATGAAAAACTGTTTTTT. Protein: CASSSRGVLNEKLFF.

The chain recombines TRBV10-3 with TRBJ2-7; no definite D call. The V gene lost 4 bases and the J gene lost 0 bases, with 4 bases spanning the gap. The CDR3 length is 12 residues. CDR1 and CDR2 from the germline V gene are ENHRY and SYGVKD. The CDR3 loop reads CAISVNSYEQYF. DNA for the CDR3: TGTGCCATCAGTGTCAACTCCTACGAGCAGTACTTC.

The chain uses TRBV27 and TRBJ2-7; 9 bases align to TRBD1. The CDR3 sequence is 13 residues long. CDR1 is MNHEY and CDR2 is SMNVEV in the germline V gene (reference sequence). The ends lost 2 bases at V and 7 bases at J; junction bases unmatched: 3. CDR3 DNA: TGTGCCAGCAGTTTACGGACAGGGGAAGAGCAGTACTTC. As protein: CASSLRTGEEQYF.

The gene calls are TRBV5-1 and TRBJ2-2; 11 bases agree with TRBD2. CDR1 is SGHRS, CDR2 YFSETQ, per germline. Trimming took 3 bases from V and 4 from J; bases not matched to a gene: 2. The CDR3 spans 15 residues. The CDR3 DNA is TGCGCCAGCAGCTCGGGGACTAGCGGCACCGGGGAGCTGTTTTTT. This codes for CASSSGTSGTGELFF.

The CDR3 DNA reads TGCGCCAGCAGCCGAGGGGAGGGGACCGGGGAGCTGTTTTTT. Translated: CASSRGEGTGELFF. The genes are TRBV4-3 and TRBJ2-2, with 7 positions matching TRBD2. Per germline, CDR1 LGHNA and CDR2 YSLEER. The CDR3 loop spans 14 amino acids. Trimming took 4 bases from V and 5 from J; bases not matched to a gene: 4.